This note documents a single T cell receptor beta chain sequence. Antigen specificity is unknown. CDR3 length equals 15 residues. V was clipped by 6 bases and J by 1 base, with 15 bases between them. Germline V gene sequence: CDR1 MNHEY, CDR2 SMNVEV (reference sequence). Use of 60 Vbeta and 13 Jbeta primers characterized the PCR. Sequencing used immunoSEQ multiplex PCR; TCRdb keeps in-frame clones, though not all of them. The data show 95,000 to 150,000 clones, with around three quarters seen just once and approximately 1.3% held by the top ten. The data were taken from a study of cytomegalovirus exposure and HLA in healthy donors. Points from the study as a whole: In a later analysis, across HLA loci, associated TCR counts were highest for DRB1, lowest for HLA-C. A few CMV-associated chains proved CMV antigen-specific in vitro.

The receptor comes from a female donor in good health and CMV-seronegative. The genes are TRBV27 and TRBJ1-1, with D perhaps TRBD1 (5 bases). The sample consisted of PBMCs. CDR3 loop: CASRKLQVENTEAFF. CDR3 nucleotide sequence: TGTGCCAGCAGAAAATTACAGGTCGAGAACACTGAAGCTTTCTTT.